The subject of this entry is one TCR beta chain. The protocol was immunoSEQ multiplex PCR, while the TCRdb copy is restricted to in-frame clones and leaves out a portion. The top ten hold approximately 1.8% of the sample, which has 110,000 to 150,000 clones, 85% to 95% seen once. The data were obtained in a study of cytomegalovirus exposure and HLA in healthy donors. After removal of 8 bases from V and 7 bases from J, the junction contained 17 bases not matched to a gene. The CDR3 extends over 16 amino acids. The germline gives CDR1 SNHLY, CDR2 FYNNEI. This receptor was taken from a young man in good health and CMV-seropositive. V gene TRBV2 combines with J gene TRBJ1-5; 7 bases agree with TRBD1. Sequences were obtained from PBMCs. CDR3 amino acids: CASLKALTGLGQPQHF. DNA of the CDR3: TGTGCCAGCCTAAAAGCCCTGACAGGGTTGGGGCAGCCCCAGCATTTT.